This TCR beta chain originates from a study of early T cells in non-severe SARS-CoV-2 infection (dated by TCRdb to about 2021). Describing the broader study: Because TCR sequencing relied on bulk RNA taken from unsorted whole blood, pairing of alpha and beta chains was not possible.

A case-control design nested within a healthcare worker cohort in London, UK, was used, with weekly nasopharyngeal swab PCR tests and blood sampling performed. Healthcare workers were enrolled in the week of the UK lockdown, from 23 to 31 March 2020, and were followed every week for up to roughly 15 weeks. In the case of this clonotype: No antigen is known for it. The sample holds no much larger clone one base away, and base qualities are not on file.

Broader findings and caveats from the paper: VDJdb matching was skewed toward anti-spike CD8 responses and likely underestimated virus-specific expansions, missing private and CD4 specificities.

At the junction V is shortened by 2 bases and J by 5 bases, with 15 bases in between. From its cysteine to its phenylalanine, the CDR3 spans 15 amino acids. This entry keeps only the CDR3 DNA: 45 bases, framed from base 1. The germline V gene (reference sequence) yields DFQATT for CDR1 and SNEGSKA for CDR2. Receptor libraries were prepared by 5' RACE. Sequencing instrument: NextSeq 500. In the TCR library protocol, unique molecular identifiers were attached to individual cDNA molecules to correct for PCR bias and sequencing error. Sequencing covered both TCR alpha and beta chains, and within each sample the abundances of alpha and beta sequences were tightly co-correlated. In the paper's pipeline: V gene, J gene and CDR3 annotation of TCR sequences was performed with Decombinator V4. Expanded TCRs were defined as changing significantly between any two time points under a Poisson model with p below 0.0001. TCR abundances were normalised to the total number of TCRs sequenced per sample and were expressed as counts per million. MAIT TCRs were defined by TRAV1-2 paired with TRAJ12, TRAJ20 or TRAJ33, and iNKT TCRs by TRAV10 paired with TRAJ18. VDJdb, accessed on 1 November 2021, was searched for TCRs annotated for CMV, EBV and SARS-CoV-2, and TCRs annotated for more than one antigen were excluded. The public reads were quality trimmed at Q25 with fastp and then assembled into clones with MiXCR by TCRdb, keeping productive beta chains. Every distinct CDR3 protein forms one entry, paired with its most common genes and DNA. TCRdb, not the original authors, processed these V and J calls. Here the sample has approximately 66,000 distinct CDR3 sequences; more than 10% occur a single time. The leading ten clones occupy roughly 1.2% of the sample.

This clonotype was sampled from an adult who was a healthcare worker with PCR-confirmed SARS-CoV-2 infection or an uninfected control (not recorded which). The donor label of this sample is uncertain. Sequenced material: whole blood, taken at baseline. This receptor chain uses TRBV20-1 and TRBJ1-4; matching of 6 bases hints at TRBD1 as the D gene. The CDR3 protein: CSARYGGHSNEKLFF. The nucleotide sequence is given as TGCAGTGCTAGATATGGGGGACACTCAAATGAAAAACTGTTTTTT.